One sample yielded the 18 T cell receptor beta chains listed below, sequenced in a study of molecular identifiers for immune sequencing clone quantification. TCRdb used MiXCR to reprocess the PCR reads, holding one entry per CDR3 protein. Counted here are roughly 630,000 distinct CDR3 sequences, approximately 24% occurring once; the ten biggest clones make up about 0.73%. The source material was naive CD8+ T cells from blood, with Jurkat cell RNA spiked in. The subset here: FACS-sorted CD8+CD4-CCR7+CD45RA+ naive T cells. These receptors were taken from a human donor in good health. Some libraries in this study had Jurkat cell RNA spiked in.

This chain connects TRBV9 to TRBJ2-5; a weak D match, TRBD2 (6 bases). Trimming pared 4 bases from V and 1 base from J, leaving 17 bases between. The CDR3 extends over 16 amino acids. Germline CDR1 and CDR2: SGDLS and YYNGEE. The chain's CDR3 is CASSPQVLGGQETQYF. The CDR3 nucleotides read TGTGCCAGCAGCCCACAGGTCCTGGGGGGCCAAGAGACCCAGTACTTC.

This sequence joins TRBV14 and TRBJ2-2; TRBD2 matches at 7 bases. Unmatched junction bases numbered 6, after V lost 0 bases and J lost 2 bases. The CDR3 is made up of 17 amino acids. CDR1 and CDR2 from the germline V gene are SGHDN and FVKESK. The CDR3 is CASSQDLGGGNTGELFF. CDR3 sequence (DNA): TGTGCCAGCAGCCAAGATTTGGGCGGGGGAAACACCGGGGAGCTGTTTTTT.

This chain links TRBV14 with TRBJ2-1; 8 bases are shared with TRBD2. V lost 4 bases, J lost 5 bases, and 10 bases stayed unmatched. Germline V gene sequence: CDR1 SGHDN, CDR2 FVKESK. This CDR3 is 16 amino acids long. CDR3 in amino acids: CASSPQWSGGHNEQFF. For the CDR3, the DNA is TGTGCCAGCAGCCCCCAGTGGAGCGGGGGTCACAATGAGCAGTTCTTC. Complete variable domain (other parts from reference TRBV14 and TRBJ2-1): EAGVTQFPSHSVIEKGQTVTLRCDPISGHDNLYWYRRVMGKEIKFLLHFVKESKQDESGMPNNRFLAERTGGTYSTLKVQPAELEDSGVYFCASSPQWSGGHNEQFFGPGTRLTVL.

The table lists this clonotype with a few counts. The rearrangement joins TRBV19 to TRBJ1-1; 8 bases align to TRBD1. The CDR3 spans 14 residues. CDR1 and CDR2 (germline): LNHDA, SQIVND (reference sequence). V was clipped by 8 bases and J by 6 bases; unmatched bases: 11. The CDR3 region has the DNA TGTGCCAGTTACCACCCTGCAGGGGGCCCTGAAGCTTTCTTT. Residues: CASYHPAGGPEAFF. Full variable domain (missing parts from reference TRBV19 and TRBJ1-1): DGGITQSPKYLFRKEGQNVTLSCEQNLNHDAMYWYRQDPGQGLRLIYYSQIVNDFQKGDIAEGYSVSREKKESFPLTVTSAQKNPTAFYLCASYHPAGGPEAFFGQGTRLTVV.

This sequence joins TRBV7-9 and TRBJ1-4, with a weak D call TRBD1 (5 bases). Per germline, CDR1 SEHNR and CDR2 FQNEAQ (reference sequence). Trimming shortened V by 5 bases and J by 10 bases, and 26 bases separated the two germline ends. CDR3 length: 17 residues. The CDR3 region is CASSPTTSGAGGSKLFF. The CDR3 DNA is TGTGCCAGCAGCCCCACCACATCCGGGGCGGGAGGCTCAAAACTGTTTTTT.

The chain carries TRBV27 and TRBJ2-5; D gene unclear. CDR3 length equals 15 residues. The V end lost 4 bases, the J end lost 0 bases, and 12 bases lay between the germline ends. Germline assignment: CDR1 MNHEY and CDR2 SMNVEV (reference sequence). Here the CDR3 reads CASSSRQLNQETQYF. The CDR3 bases are TGTGCCAGCAGTTCACGACAACTTAACCAAGAGACCCAGTACTTC.

This clonotype was counted at least ten times. V is TRBV5-1 and J is TRBJ2-7, with a tentative D call TRBD2 (7 bases). The CDR3 runs 16 residues. Germline V gene data show CDR1 as SGHRS and CDR2 as YFSETQ. Trimming pared 5 bases from V and 1 base from J, leaving 19 bases between. The CDR3 protein is CASRTYREGVSYEQYF. CDR3 bases: TGCGCCAGCAGGACCTACAGGGAGGGGGTGTCCTACGAGCAGTACTTC.

This clonotype was counted many times. The chain uses TRBV7-9 and TRBJ2-7, with D possibly called TRBD1 or TRBD2 (5 bases each). Between the trimmed V and J ends, which lost 1 base and 2 bases, there was a span of 12 bases. CDR1 is SEHNR, CDR2 FQNEAQ, per germline (reference sequence). The CDR3 consists of 15 residues. The CDR3 spells CASSLVGTEAYEQYF. CDR3 nucleotide sequence: TGTGCCAGCAGCTTAGTTGGGACGGAAGCCTACGAGCAGTACTTC.

This clonotype turned up a few times. The rearrangement uses TRBV5-4 and TRBJ1-1; D is undetermined. There are 12 residues in the CDR3. Trimming removed 5 bases from V and 8 bases from J, with 13 bases in between. Per the germline V gene, CDR1 is SGHNT and CDR2 is YYREEE (reference sequence). In DNA, the CDR3 is TGTGCCAGCAGTGTTCGTCCGGACGAAGCTTTCTTT. It is translated as CASSVRPDEAFF.

This clonotype occurred many times. The chain uses TRBV7-2 and TRBJ2-3; TRBD1 aligns across 10 bases. This CDR3 has 18 amino acids. V was pared by 5 bases and J by 4 bases, with 15 bases of the junction left unmatched. Germline assignment: CDR1 SGHTA and CDR2 FQGNSA. The CDR3 protein is CASSIPTGGLVLADTQYF. The DNA of the CDR3 is TGTGCCAGCAGCATCCCGACAGGGGGCTTGGTCTTGGCAGATACGCAGTATTTT.

This clonotype showed up just a few times. The V call is TRBV7-9, the J call TRBJ2-1; 11 nucleotides align to TRBD2. Germline V gives CDR1 SEHNR, CDR2 FQNEAQ (reference sequence). V trimming: 3 bases; J trimming: 4 bases; junction bases outside the gene matches: 8. CDR3 size: 17 residues. Written as DNA, the CDR3 is TGTGCCAGCAGCTTCGTCTTAGCGGGGGGGGAGTACAATGAGCAGTTCTTC. Protein product: CASSFVLAGGEYNEQFF.

On this clonotype: A much larger clone lies one base from this, so it may be a read error. CDR3 sequence: CASRTGKMNTEASF. The CDR3, as DNA: TGTGCCAGCAGGACAGGGAAAATGAACACTGAAGCTTCCTTT. The chain carries TRBV12-3 or TRBV12-4 and TRBJ1-1, with TRBD1 matching over 7 bases. The CDR3 covers 14 residues.

The chain couples TRBV27 to TRBJ2-5, with 9 bases fitting TRBD2. CDR3 length: 16 amino acids. CDR1 is MNHEY and CDR2 is SMNVEV in the germline V gene (reference sequence). The ends lost 2 bases at V and 4 bases at J; junction bases unmatched: 8. Here the CDR3 DNA reads TGTGCCAGCAGTTTAGCGGGAGGGAGAATAATAGAGACCCAGTACTTC. It yields the protein CASSLAGGRIIETQYF.

The chain combines TRBV27 with TRBJ2-7, with D maybe TRBD1 (5 bases). Germline V CDR1 and CDR2: MNHEY, SMNVEV (reference sequence). V was cut by 6 bases and J by 9 bases, with 12 bases left in between. CDR3 size: 11 residues. CDR3 region: CASRGPFGQYF. The CDR3 bases are TGTGCCAGCAGGGGGCCGTTCGGGCAGTACTTC.

This clonotype was observed a few times. This chain connects TRBV20-1 to TRBJ2-3, with 9 bases lining up with TRBD2. The V gene end was trimmed by 3 bases and the J gene end by 4 bases; junction bases not matched to a gene: 20. Germline V gene lookup returns CDR1 DFQATT and CDR2 SNEGSKA (reference sequence). The CDR3 totals 19 residues. The CDR3 nucleotides are TGCAGTGCTAGGGGGAAAGGGCTAGCGGGAAATCCTCTCCCAGATACGCAGTATTTT. This gives the protein CSARGKGLAGNPLPDTQYF.

As to this clonotype: A much larger clone differs from this one at a single base, so this may be a read error. The chain combines TRBV6-1 with TRBJ1-1, with a weak D call TRBD1 (5 bases). The V gene's germline CDR1 is MNHNS and CDR2 SASEGT. V lost 9 bases and J 1 base, leaving 15 bases between the germline ends. The CDR3 sequence is 14 residues long. The CDR3 reads CARKPGPPNTEAFF. In DNA form, the CDR3 reads TGTGCCAGAAAACCGGGGCCCCCGAACACTGAAGCTTTCTTT.

This clonotype was seen a handful of times. The V and J genes are TRBV7-9 and TRBJ2-7, with D hard to call. V was clipped by 1 base and J by 4 bases, with 8 bases between them. The length of the CDR3 is 13 residues. Germline V lookup: CDR1 SEHNR, CDR2 FQNEAQ (reference sequence). The CDR3 DNA sequence: TGTGCCAGCAGCTTAGAGGAAAAATACGAGCAGTACTTC. It translates to CASSLEEKYEQYF.

The rearrangement uses TRBV19 and TRBJ2-7; tentative D call: TRBD1 (5 bases). V was cut by 1 base and J by 5 bases, with 15 bases left in between. There are 15 residues in the CDR3. From germline, CDR1 is LNHDA and CDR2 SQIVND (reference sequence). CDR3 loop: CASSIGSGPPNEQYF. For the CDR3, the DNA is TGTGCCAGTAGTATAGGGTCAGGGCCCCCCAACGAGCAGTACTTC.